This record covers a single T cell receptor beta chain. This entry belongs to a study of blood T cell repertoires in COVID-19. Study processing details: Amplification with reference gene primers provided the estimates of nucleated cell counts. The data were produced by immunoSEQ multiplex PCR, yet TCRdb's version contains in-frame clones alone and is incomplete. The V and J calls and clone size come from that table; D and trimming were worked out from the DNA. Seen here are 390,000 or so clones, 80% to 85% observed once, and the top ten hold about 5%. The CDR3 is made up of 15 amino acids. V lost 1 base to trimming and J lost 6 bases; unmatched junction nucleotides: 7. The germline V gene has CDR1 SGHTA and CDR2 FQGNSA. Study members were between 18 and 89 years old and lived in roughly 24 US regions.

The chain carries TRBV7-2 and TRBJ2-7, with 9 bases matching TRBD1. The TCR was taken from a woman between 50 and 59 years old who had recovered from COVID-19. Sequencing used PBMCs or T cells enriched from blood (not recorded which). CDR3 in amino acids: CASSLEATGGREQYF. The CDR3 DNA reads as TGTGCCAGCAGCTTAGAGGCGACAGGGGGTCGCGAGCAGTACTTC.